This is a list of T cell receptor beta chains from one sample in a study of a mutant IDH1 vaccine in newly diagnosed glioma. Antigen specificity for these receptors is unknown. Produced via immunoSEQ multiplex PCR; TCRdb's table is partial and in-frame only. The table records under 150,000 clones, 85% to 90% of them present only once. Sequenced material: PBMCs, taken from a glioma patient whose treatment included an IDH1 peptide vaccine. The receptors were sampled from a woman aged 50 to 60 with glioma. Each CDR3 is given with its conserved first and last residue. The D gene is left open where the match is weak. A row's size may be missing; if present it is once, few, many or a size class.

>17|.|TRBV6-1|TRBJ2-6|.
CASSEQGRVSGANVLTF
TGTGCCAGCAGTGAACAGGGAAGGGTGTCTGGGGCCAACGTCCTGACTTTC
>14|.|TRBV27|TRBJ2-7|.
CASSHPHSRDDQYF
TGTGCCAGCAGTCATCCCCATTCGAGGGACGACCAGTACTTC
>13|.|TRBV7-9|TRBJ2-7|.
CASSLVGTYEQYF
TGTGCCAGCAGCTTAGTAGGGACCTACGAGCAGTACTTC
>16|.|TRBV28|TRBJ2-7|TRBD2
CASSPGMWTSSYEQYF
TGTGCCAGCAGTCCCGGGATGTGGACTAGTTCCTACGAGCAGTACTTC
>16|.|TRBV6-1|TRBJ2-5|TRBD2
CASSVGLAGYQETQYF
TGTGCCAGCAGTGTAGGACTAGCGGGATACCAAGAGACCCAGTACTTC
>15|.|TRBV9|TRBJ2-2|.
CASSVDISPTGELFF
TGTGCCAGCAGCGTAGATATATCACCCACCGGGGAGCTGTTTTTT
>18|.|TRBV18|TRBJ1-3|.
CASSPPGRGFISGNTIYF
TGTGCCAGCTCACCACCGGGGCGGGGATTCATCTCTGGAAACACCATATATTTT
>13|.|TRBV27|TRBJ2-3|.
CASSRSGADTQYF
TGTGCCAGCAGTAGGTCTGGTGCAGATACGCAGTATTTT
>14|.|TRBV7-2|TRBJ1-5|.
CASSLQGLNQPQHF
TGTGCCAGCAGCCTACAGGGCCTGAATCAGCCCCAGCATTTT
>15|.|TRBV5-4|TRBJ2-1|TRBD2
CASSPNGLAGNEQFF
TGTGCCAGCAGCCCAAATGGACTAGCGGGCAATGAGCAGTTCTTC
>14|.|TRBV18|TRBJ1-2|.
CASSSSTDNYGYTF
TGTGCCAGCTCATCCTCGACGGATAACTATGGCTACACCTTC
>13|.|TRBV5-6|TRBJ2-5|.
CASSYGSQETQYF
TGTGCCAGCAGCTACGGGAGCCAAGAGACCCAGTACTTC
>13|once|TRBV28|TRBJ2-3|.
CASLGGSPDTQYF
TGTGCCAGCCTTGGTGGGAGCCCAGATACGCAGTATTTT
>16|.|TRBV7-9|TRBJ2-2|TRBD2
CASSLRAGGHTGELFF
TGTGCCAGCAGCTTAAGAGCGGGAGGCCACACCGGGGAGCTGTTTTTT
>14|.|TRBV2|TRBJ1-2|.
CASSELEGLRGYTF
TGTGCCAGCAGTGAATTAGAGGGGCTTCGGGGCTACACCTTC
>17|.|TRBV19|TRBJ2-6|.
CASGRDTGPGGANVLTF
TGTGCCAGTGGGCGGGACACGGGCCCTGGCGGGGCCAACGTCCTGACTTTC
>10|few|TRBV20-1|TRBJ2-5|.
CSVGWETQYF
TGCAGTGTAGGTTGGGAGACCCAGTACTTC
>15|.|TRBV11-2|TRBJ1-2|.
CASSLGGGAPQFCTF
TGTGCCAGCAGCTTAGGAGGGGGGGCCCCCCAATTCTGCACCTTC
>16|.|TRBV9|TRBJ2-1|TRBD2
CASSASLKRGYNEQFF
TGTGCCAGCAGCGCCTCCCTCAAGCGGGGCTACAATGAGCAGTTCTTC
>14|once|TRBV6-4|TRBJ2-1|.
CASSEDSSYNEQFF
TGTGCCAGCAGTGAGGACAGCTCCTACAATGAGCAGTTCTTC
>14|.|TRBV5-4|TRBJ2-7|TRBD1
CASSPGQGAHEQYF
TGTGCCAGCAGCCCGGGACAGGGTGCCCACGAGCAGTACTTC
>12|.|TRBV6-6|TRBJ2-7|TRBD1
CASRGDSYEQYF
TGTGCCAGCAGAGGGGACAGCTACGAGCAGTACTTC
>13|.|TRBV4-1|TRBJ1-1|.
CASSQDVEVEAFF
TGCGCCAGCAGCCAAGATGTGGAGGTAGAAGCTTTCTTT
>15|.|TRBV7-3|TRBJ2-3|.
CASSLTGSYTDTQYF
TGTGCCAGCAGCTTAACAGGTTCTTACACAGATACGCAGTATTTT
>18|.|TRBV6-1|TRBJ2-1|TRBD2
CASSEESLWASGWGEQFF
TGTGCCAGCAGTGAAGAGTCGTTGTGGGCTAGCGGATGGGGTGAGCAGTTCTTC
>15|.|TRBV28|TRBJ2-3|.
CASSLYQTLTDTQYF
TGTGCCAGCAGTTTATACCAGACCCTCACAGATACGCAGTATTTT
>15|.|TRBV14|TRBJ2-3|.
CASSQEWDTTDTQYF
TGTGCCAGCAGCCAAGAGTGGGACACCACAGATACGCAGTATTTT
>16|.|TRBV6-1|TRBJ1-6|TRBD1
CASSAKGALWNSPLHF
TGTGCCAGCAGTGCCAAGGGGGCGCTTTGGAATTCACCCCTCCACTTT
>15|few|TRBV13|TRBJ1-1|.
CASSLGWSSNTEAFF
TGTGCCAGCAGCTTAGGATGGTCCTCGAACACTGAAGCTTTCTTT
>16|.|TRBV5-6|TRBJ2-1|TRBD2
CASSPPGLAGNNEQFF
TGTGCCAGCAGTCCCCCGGGGCTAGCGGGTAACAATGAGCAGTTCTTC
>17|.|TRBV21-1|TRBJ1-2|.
CASSKASARTRHYGYTF
TGTGCCAGCAGCAAAGCTTCCGCGAGAACCCGACACTATGGCTACACCTTC
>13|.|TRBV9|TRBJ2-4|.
CASSPQGESIQYF
TGTGCCAGCAGCCCCCAGGGTGAGAGCATTCAGTACTTC
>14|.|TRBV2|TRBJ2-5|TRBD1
CASTMNRGQETQYF
TGTGCCAGCACTATGAACAGGGGGCAAGAGACCCAGTACTTC
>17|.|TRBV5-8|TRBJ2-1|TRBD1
CASSRFPGTAVNNEQFF
TGTGCCAGCAGCCGCTTTCCGGGGACAGCAGTTAACAATGAGCAGTTCTTC
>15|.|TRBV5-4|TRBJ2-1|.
CASSVGAGAYNEQFF
TGTGCCAGCAGCGTCGGGGCAGGAGCCTACAATGAGCAGTTCTTC
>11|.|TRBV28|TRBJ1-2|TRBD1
CASSDRVGYTF
TGTGCCAGCAGTGACAGGGTTGGCTACACCTTC
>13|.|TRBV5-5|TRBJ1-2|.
CASSLTANYGYTF
TGTGCCAGCAGCTTGACAGCAAACTATGGCTACACCTTC
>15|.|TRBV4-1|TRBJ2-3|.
CASSYRDSYGDTQYF
TGCGCCAGCAGCTACCGGGACTCCTATGGAGATACGCAGTATTTT
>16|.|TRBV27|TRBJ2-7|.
CASSSRNYGDSYEQYF
TGTGCCAGCAGCTCGAGGAACTACGGGGACTCCTACGAGCAGTACTTC
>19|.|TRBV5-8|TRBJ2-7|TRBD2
CASSPRLGLAGGNSYEQYF
TGTGCCAGCAGCCCTCGTCTGGGACTAGCGGGAGGGAATTCCTACGAGCAGTACTTC
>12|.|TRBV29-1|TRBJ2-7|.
CSVARGVYEQYF
TGCAGCGTTGCCAGGGGGGTCTACGAGCAGTACTTC
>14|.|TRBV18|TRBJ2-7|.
CASSPSGARYEQYF
TGTGCCAGCTCACCATCGGGGGCGAGGTACGAGCAGTACTTC
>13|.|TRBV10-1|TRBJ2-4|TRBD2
CASSPARGDIQYF
TGCGCCAGCAGCCCCGCGCGGGGGGACATTCAGTACTTC
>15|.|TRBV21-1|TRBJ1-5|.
CASSTGTISNQPQHF
TGTGCCAGCAGCACAGGGACTATTAGCAATCAGCCCCAGCATTTT
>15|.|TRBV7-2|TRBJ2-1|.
CASSLAEGSYNEQFF
TGTGCCAGCAGCTTAGCCGAGGGATCCTACAATGAGCAGTTCTTC
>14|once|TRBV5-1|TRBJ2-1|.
CASSFNLGRNEQFF
TGCGCCAGCAGCTTTAACCTGGGAAGAAATGAGCAGTTCTTC
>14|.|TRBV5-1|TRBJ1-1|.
CASTSGNPDTEAFF
TGCGCCAGCACCTCGGGGAATCCGGACACTGAAGCTTTCTTT
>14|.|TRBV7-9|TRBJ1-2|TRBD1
CASSYGQGIYGYTF
TGTGCCAGCAGCTACGGACAGGGGATCTATGGCTACACCTTC
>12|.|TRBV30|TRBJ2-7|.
CAWSGWEYEQYF
TGTGCCTGGAGTGGGTGGGAGTACGAGCAGTACTTC
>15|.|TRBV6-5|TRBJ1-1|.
CASSYSWQGNTEAFF
TGTGCCAGCAGTTACTCTTGGCAGGGGAACACTGAAGCTTTCTTT
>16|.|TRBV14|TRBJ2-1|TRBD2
CASSQVYGRAGNEQFF
TGTGCCAGCAGCCAAGTTTACGGGAGGGCCGGCAATGAGCAGTTCTTC